This passage covers 18 T cell receptor beta chains from one sample sequenced in a study of T cell responses to AZD1222 COVID-19 vaccine (dated by TCRdb to the early 2020s). Read against the paper, the sample's time point label means: about 28 days (+/-7) after the second vaccine dose. The library was built by means of the immunoSEQ multiplex PCR assay. TCRdb provides this immuneACCESS table in a form limited to in-frame rearrangements. Some clones are lacking; in checked studies, under half of them reflect an unresolved V gene, and why the rest are absent is not known. The sample table records 80,000 to 90,000 clones; less than 90% of these occur just once. 5% of the sample belongs to the ten largest clones. This sample comprised peripheral blood, obtained 28 days after the second AZD1222 dose. These receptor sequences come from an adult who received the AZD1222 COVID-19 vaccine.

The V and J genes are TRBV19 and TRBJ1-2; D gene unclear. This CDR3 is built from 14 residues. V lost 5 bases, J lost 0 bases, and 10 bases lay in between. Germline CDR1 and CDR2: LNHDA and SQIVND (reference sequence). The CDR3 protein is CASSPVWSNYGYTF. CDR3 sequence (DNA): TGTGCCAGTAGTCCCGTTTGGTCTAACTATGGCTACACCTTC.

This chain joins TRBV7-2 and TRBJ1-1; no clear D gene. With 2 bases removed from V and 0 bases from J, the gap between germline ends came to 4 bases. This CDR3 has 13 residues. Looked up from germline, CDR1 is SGHTA and CDR2 is FQGNSA. The CDR3 reads CASSLWMNTEAFF. DNA for the CDR3: TGTGCCAGCAGCTTATGGATGAACACTGAAGCTTTCTTT.

This CDR3 reads CASSLAGSSPDTQYF. CDR3 DNA: TGCGCCAGCAGCTTGGCTGGGTCTTCGCCAGATACGCAGTATTTT. The V gene is TRBV5-1, the J gene TRBJ2-3; no definite D call. Between the trimmed V and J ends, which lost 0 bases and 4 bases, there was a span of 12 bases. This CDR3 has 15 amino acids. The germline gives CDR1 SGHRS, CDR2 YFSETQ.

This chain connects TRBV4-2 to TRBJ2-7; 7 bases map to TRBD1. Germline assignment: CDR1 LGHNA and CDR2 YNFKEQ. Trimming cost V 2 bases and J 3 bases; bases outside gene matches: 4. This CDR3 contains 14 residues. The DNA for the CDR3 is TGTGCCAGCAGCCAACCGGGACAGAACTACGAGCAGTACTTC. This translates into CASSQPGQNYEQYF.

The V and J genes are TRBV5-1 and TRBJ1-5; D is undetermined. V lost 4 bases to trimming and J lost 4 bases, with 15 bases between them. Germline V gene lookup returns CDR1 SGHRS and CDR2 YFSETQ. The CDR3 is made up of 15 amino acids. The CDR3 region has the DNA TGCGCCAGCAGCCCGGCCCCCGGGTCGAATCAGCCCCAGCATTTT. Amino acid sequence: CASSPAPGSNQPQHF.

This rearrangement joins TRBV4-1 to TRBJ1-4; 9 nucleotides agree with TRBD1. CDR3 length: 16 amino acids. The V gene's germline CDR1 is MGHRA and CDR2 YSYEKL. The J segment lost 7 bases and the V segment lost 3 bases, leaving 9 bases of the junction unmatched. CDR3 coding DNA: TGCGCCAGCAGCCAGAAGACAGGGGGGTGGAGTGAAAAACTGTTTTTT. Translation gives CASSQKTGGWSEKLFF.

J is TRBJ2-5 and V is TRBV11-1; a possible D gene is TRBD1 (5 bases). Looked up from germline, CDR1 is SGHAT and CDR2 is FQDESV (reference sequence). The V gene lost 5 bases and the J gene lost 0 bases, with 13 bases spanning the gap. The CDR3 runs 15 residues. The CDR3 DNA sequence: TGTGCCAGCAGCCACCGGACAACCAACCAAGAGACCCAGTACTTC. Translation: CASSHRTTNQETQYF.

The rearrangement joins TRBV19 to TRBJ2-5, with 10 bases lining up with TRBD2. CDR1 is LNHDA, CDR2 SQIVND, per germline (reference sequence). The CDR3 consists of 15 residues. Trimming at V came to 2 bases and at J to 7 bases, leaving 7 bases not matched to a gene. The CDR3 sequence is CASSINSGGKATQYF. The CDR3 bases are TGTGCCAGTAGTATAAATAGCGGGGGGAAGGCGACCCAGTACTTC. Filled out from reference TRBV19 and TRBJ2-5, the complete variable domain reads DGGITQSPKYLFRKEGQNVTLSCEQNLNHDAMYWYRQDPGQGLRLIYYSQIVNDFQKGDIAEGYSVSREKKESFPLTVTSAQKNPTAFYLCASSINSGGKATQYFGPGTRLLVL.

The chain recombines TRBV5-5 with TRBJ2-1; D is unresolved. The V and J ends lost 3 bases and 5 bases respectively, with 15 bases between them. Per germline, CDR1 SGHKS and CDR2 YYEKEE (reference sequence). CDR3 size: 15 residues. CDR3 amino acids: CASSSVVMDHNEQFF. The CDR3 DNA sequence: TGTGCCAGCAGCTCCGTTGTTATGGATCACAATGAGCAGTTCTTC.

The chain carries TRBV3-1 (or the pseudogene TRBV3-2) and TRBJ1-6; D is unresolved. The length of the CDR3 is 14 residues. Germline V lookup: CDR1 LGHDT, CDR2 YNNKEL (reference sequence). Trimming pared 0 bases from V and 10 bases from J, leaving 10 bases between. CDR3 sequence (DNA): TGTGCCAGCAGCCAAGAGGGCAGGTCCTCACCCCTCCACTTT. Residues: CASSQEGRSSPLHF.

The chain has TRBV6-5 and TRBJ2-3, with D maybe TRBD2 (6 bases). Germline V gene lookup returns CDR1 MNHEY and CDR2 SVGAGI. Trimming removed 7 bases at V and 3 bases at J, with 17 bases between. The CDR3 length is 15 residues. CDR3 loop: CASTPASAGTDTQYF. Here the CDR3 DNA reads TGTGCCAGCACCCCCGCTAGCGCCGGGACAGATACGCAGTATTTT.

The chain uses TRBV5-8 and TRBJ2-5; D possibly corresponds to TRBD1 (6 bases). With 9 bases removed from V and 3 bases from J, the gap between germline ends came to 15 bases. This CDR3 has 13 residues. CDR1 SGHTS and CDR2 YDEGEE come from the germline V gene. The CDR3 loop reads CATDPRGKETQYF. CDR3 DNA: TGTGCCACCGACCCCAGGGGAAAAGAGACCCAGTACTTC. Supplemented by reference TRBV5-8 and TRBJ2-5, the full variable domain reads EAGVTQSPTHLIKTRGQQATLRCSPISGHTSVYWYQQALGLGLQFLLWYDEGEERNRGNFPPRFSGRQFPNYSSELNVNALELEDSALYLCATDPRGKETQYFGPGTRLLVL.

A single count supports this clone. This chain joins TRBV5-1 and TRBJ1-3; D unclear. Between the trimmed V and J ends, which lost 4 bases and 0 bases, there was a span of 8 bases. This CDR3 is 14 amino acids long. Germline-derived CDR1 and CDR2 are SGHRS and YFSETQ. CDR3 sequence: CASSPSSSGNTIYF. CDR3 nucleotide sequence: TGCGCCAGCAGCCCAAGCAGCTCTGGAAACACCATATATTTT.

V and J are TRBV2 and TRBJ1-6; D may be TRBD1 (5 bases). V was cut by 8 bases and J by 7 bases, with 12 bases left in between. CDR3 length: 13 amino acids. CDR1 and CDR2 (germline): SNHLY, FYNNEI. CDR3 nucleotide sequence: TGTGCCAGCCTGGGGGTAAGGAATTCACCCCTCCACTTT. Its translation: CASLGVRNSPLHF. Filled out from reference TRBV2 and TRBJ1-6, the complete variable domain reads EPEVTQTPSHQVTQMGQEVILRCVPISNHLYFYWYRQILGQKVEFLVSFYNNEISEKSEIFDDQFSVERPDGSNFTLKIRSTKLEDSAMYFCASLGVRNSPLHFGNGTRLTVT.

The chain recombines TRBV18 with TRBJ1-1, with 8 positions matching TRBD1. Germline V gene sequence: CDR1 KGHSH, CDR2 LQKENI. This CDR3 comprises 14 residues. Losses at the gene ends were 5 bases for V and 7 bases for J; bases not matched to a gene: 9. The CDR3 loop is CASSYDRGVGEAFF. The CDR3 coding sequence is TGTGCCAGCTCATATGACAGGGGCGTGGGTGAAGCTTTCTTT.

This clone was recorded a few times. This sequence joins TRBV3-1 (or the pseudogene TRBV3-2) and TRBJ2-7, with TRBD2 matching over 8 bases. V lost 4 bases and J lost 0; bases outside the gene matches: 8. Germline V gene sequence: CDR1 LGHDT, CDR2 YNNKEL (reference sequence). The CDR3 is made up of 16 amino acids. The CDR3 spells CASSLGGGGASYEQYF. CDR3 bases: TGTGCCAGCAGCCTCGGGGGGGGCGGTGCCTCCTACGAGCAGTACTTC.

V gene TRBV4-2 combines with J gene TRBJ1-4; TRBD1 matches 8 bases. The germline V gene encodes CDR1 LGHNA and CDR2 YNFKEQ. The CDR3 has 15 residues. J lost 8 bases, V lost 7 bases, and 12 bases had no gene match. The CDR3 protein is CASTDFVDREEKLFF. DNA of the CDR3: TGTGCCAGCACCGACTTCGTGGACAGGGAAGAAAAACTGTTTTTT.

The J gene is TRBJ2-3, the V gene TRBV21-1; the listed D gene, TRBD1, was not tested against the DNA. TRBV21-1 is a pseudogene. The CDR3 is 14 amino acids. The CDR3: CASSKEGHTDTQYF. Here the CDR3 DNA reads TGTGCCAGCAGCAAAGAGGGGCACACAGATACGCAGTATTTT.